One and the same sample provided the 20 T cell receptor beta chains below, sequenced in a study of neoadjuvant anti-PD-1 for oral cavity cancer. Sequencing was performed with immunoSEQ multiplex PCR; in TCRdb, only in-frame clones are kept and a portion is missing. This table holds 6,500 to 7,500 clones, under 55% found once. Sequenced material: tumor tissue, taken before nivolumab (anti-PD-1) treatment. These TCRs come from a person aged 35 to 85 with oral cavity squamous cell carcinoma.

CDR3 bases: TGTGCCAGTAGTATGGCGTTCGACAGCCCTAATTCACCCCTCCACTTT. It codes for CASSMAFDSPNSPLHF. The rearrangement links TRBV19 to TRBJ1-6, with D perhaps TRBD1 (5 bases). This CDR3 has 16 amino acids. V dropped 3 bases and J dropped 6 bases, with 15 bases sitting between them. Germline values: CDR1 LNHDA, CDR2 SQIVND (reference sequence).

This chain links TRBV9 with TRBJ2-5; the D gene is possibly TRBD1 (6 bases). This CDR3 spans 15 amino acids. Germline V CDR1 and CDR2: SGDLS, YYNGEE. The V gene lost 3 bases and the J gene lost 9 bases, with 21 bases spanning the gap. CDR3 sequence: CASSGVGTGEGAQYF. Written as DNA, the CDR3 is TGTGCCAGCAGCGGAGTCGGGACCGGAGAGGGGGCCCAGTACTTC.

The V call is TRBV7-3, the J call TRBJ2-1; TRBD2 is a possible D gene (6 bases). V was cut by 5 bases and J by 7 bases, with 15 bases left in between. The germline V gene has CDR1 SGHTA and CDR2 FQGTGA. The CDR3 is 14 amino acids. CDR3 amino acids: CASSPRGGKNEQFF. CDR3 DNA: TGTGCCAGCAGCCCGCGAGGAGGGAAGAATGAGCAGTTCTTC.

This clone was observed a single time. The V gene is TRBV28, the J gene TRBJ1-6, with D perhaps matching TRBD1 (5 bases). This CDR3 has 15 amino acids. Trimming pared 2 bases from V and 13 bases from J, leaving 18 bases between. CDR1 and CDR2 (germline): MDHEN, SYDVKM. CDR3 DNA sequence: TGTGCCAGCAGTTTAGATACGCAGGGCTTCGCCCCCCTCCACTTT. It translates to CASSLDTQGFAPLHF.

This CDR3 is CAISESIQDTNYNEQFF. In DNA form, the CDR3 reads TGTGCCATCAGTGAGTCAATACAGGACACTAACTACAATGAGCAGTTCTTC. The chain links TRBV10-3 to TRBJ2-1, with D perhaps matching TRBD1 (5 bases). The V end was cut by 0 bases, the J end by 3 bases, with 15 bases between. The CDR3 sequence is 17 residues long. Germline V gene sequence: CDR1 ENHRY, CDR2 SYGVKD.

The chain employs TRBV5-6 and TRBJ2-1, with D possibly matching TRBD1 (5 bases). V was trimmed by 5 bases and J by 4 bases, leaving 10 bases between them. This CDR3 comprises 13 residues. The germline CDR1 and CDR2 sequences are SGHDT and YYEEEE. In nucleotides, the CDR3 is TGTGCCAGCAGGGCTGGGGCATACAATGAGCAGTTCTTC. Amino acid sequence: CASRAGAYNEQFF.

V and J are TRBV2 and TRBJ2-7; unclear D gene. Germline V CDR1 and CDR2: SNHLY, FYNNEI. There are 10 residues in the CDR3. Trimming removed 6 bases at V and 7 bases at J, with 7 bases between. CDR3 in amino acids: CASRRREQYF. The CDR3 DNA reads TGTGCCAGCAGACGCCGAGAGCAGTACTTC.

The rearrangement uses TRBV18 and TRBJ2-5; no clear D. Trimming took 2 bases from V and 4 from J, leaving 2 bases between them. Germline loops: CDR1 KGHSH, CDR2 LQKENI. CDR3 length: 11 residues. CDR3 DNA: TGTGCCAGCTCACCATCAGAGACCCAGTACTTC. Protein: CASSPSETQYF.

The chain uses TRBV4-3 and TRBJ1-5, with D unresolved. The CDR3 has 13 amino acids. Trimming cost V 0 bases and J 4 bases, with 4 bases left between them. Germline V gives CDR1 LGHNA, CDR2 YSLEER. The DNA for the CDR3 is TGCGCCAGCAGCCAAGATATTAATCAGCCCCAGCATTTT. This codes for CASSQDINQPQHF.

The V call is TRBV9, the J call TRBJ1-2; D is unclear. V was pared by 0 bases and J by 3 bases, with 15 bases between. CDR3 length: 16 residues. Germline CDR1 SGDLS, CDR2 YYNGEE. CDR3 region: CASSVAGVAGYYGYTF. The CDR3 nucleotides are TGTGCCAGCAGCGTAGCGGGAGTAGCGGGGTACTATGGCTACACCTTC.

V usage is TRBV6-6 and J usage is TRBJ2-7; D assignment may be TRBD1 or TRBD2 (6 bases each). The CDR3 has 13 amino acids. V was shortened by 6 bases and J by 7 bases, with 16 bases between the two germline ends. Germline CDR1 reads MNHNY; CDR2 reads SVGAGI (reference sequence). The CDR3 loop reads CASSPLGGSEQYF. For the CDR3, the DNA is TGTGCCAGCAGCCCGCTGGGGGGCTCTGAGCAGTACTTC.

This chain links TRBV11-2 with TRBJ1-1, with D maybe TRBD1 (6 bases). The CDR3 is 13 amino acids. From germline, CDR1 is SGHAT and CDR2 FQNNGV. V lost 7 bases, J lost 4 bases, and 13 bases lay in between. CDR3 sequence reads: CASTRGVVTEAFF. In DNA, the CDR3 is TGTGCCAGCACTAGGGGGGTCGTCACTGAAGCTTTCTTT.

This clone has only a few counts. The chain employs TRBV7-2 and TRBJ2-3; 7 nucleotides match TRBD2. From germline, CDR1 is SGHTA and CDR2 FQGNSA. J gave up 6 bases and V 5 bases, and 2 bases lay outside the gene matches. This CDR3 has 12 residues. The CDR3 here is CASSPRGDTQYF. The CDR3 nucleotides read TGTGCCAGCAGCCCGCGGGGGGATACGCAGTATTTT.

By proportion, this clone is large. This chain links TRBV30 with TRBJ1-6; 12 bases fit TRBD1. The V and J ends lost 3 bases and 9 bases, in that order; junction bases with no gene match: 6. CDR1 GTSNPN and CDR2 SVGIG come from the germline V gene (reference sequence). CDR3 size: 15 residues. The CDR3 nucleotides read TGTGCCTGGAGGGGGGACAGGGGGCTCAGTTCACCCCTCCACTTT. Its protein product is CAWRGDRGLSSPLHF.

This clone is classed as medium-sized (0.01 to 0.1%). This chain links TRBV4-3 with TRBJ1-6; D is undetermined. Deletions cut 0 bases from V and 8 bases from J, with 17 bases between. CDR1 is LGHNA, CDR2 YSLEER, per germline. This CDR3 has 17 amino acids. For the CDR3, the DNA is TGCGCCAGCAGCCAAGATGCGAGTCCTTCCGATTATTCACCCCTCCACTTT. This translates into CASSQDASPSDYSPLHF.

This chain connects TRBV28 to TRBJ1-5; TRBD1 matches at 7 bases. Per the germline V gene, CDR1 is MDHEN and CDR2 is SYDVKM. This CDR3 comprises 15 residues. The ends lost 6 bases at V and 7 bases at J; junction bases unmatched: 12. This CDR3 reads CASSLQATGQQPQHF. CDR3 DNA sequence: TGTGCCAGCAGCCTACAAGCGACAGGGCAACAGCCCCAGCATTTT.

The chain combines TRBV19 with TRBJ1-3; D unclear. CDR3 length equals 13 residues. V dropped 10 bases and J dropped 3 bases, with 13 bases sitting between them. Germline lookup yields CDR1 LNHDA and CDR2 SQIVND (reference sequence). The CDR3 region is CATSEVHGNTIYF. CDR3 in DNA: TGTGCCACTTCGGAGGTGCATGGAAACACCATATATTTT.

Written as DNA, the CDR3 is TGCGCCAGCAGGAAAGACGCCGGGACGGCGGGAGAGACCCAGTACTTC. Its protein product is CASRKDAGTAGETQYF. This chain uses TRBV5-1 with TRBJ2-5; the D gene could be TRBD1 or TRBD2 (5 bases each). The CDR3 totals 16 residues. Trimming left V 5 bases short and J 4 bases short, with 21 bases between. CDR1 and CDR2 from the germline V gene are SGHRS and YFSETQ.

This chain joins TRBV6-1 and TRBJ2-7; 8 bases fit TRBD1. The CDR3 contains 15 residues. Germline V gene lookup returns CDR1 MNHNS and CDR2 SASEGT. The junction had 14 bases not matched to a gene; V was cut back by 6 bases and J by 7 bases. The CDR3 protein is CASRPPSGGAWEQYF. The CDR3 nucleotides are TGTGCCAGCAGACCGCCCTCAGGGGGCGCTTGGGAGCAGTACTTC.

This clone was recorded a few times. This chain uses TRBV10-3 with TRBJ2-2; possible D gene TRBD1, 6 bases. The CDR3 runs to 13 residues. CDR1 and CDR2 (germline): ENHRY, SYGVKD. The V and J ends lost 11 bases and 2 bases respectively, with 12 bases between them. CDR3 bases: TGTGCCGTCGGGACATACAACACCGGGGAGCTGTTTTTT. Translation gives CAVGTYNTGELFF.